A single sample gave rise to the 6 T cell receptor delta chains below, sequenced in a study of γδ T cells in repeated Plasmodium falciparum infection. Vgamma9/Vdelta2+ and Vdelta2-negative gammadelta T cells were flow-sorted from PBMC for bulk sequencing. TCRdb reapplied CATT to the multiplex PCR reads. This sample has 75,000 to 95,000 delta-chain clones, with 0.9% to 1% found just once. The material sequenced was gamma-delta T cells from blood. The receptor set was obtained from a pool of human donors (malaria-infected and uninfected, not separated).

To note about this clone: TCRdb assigns this DNA the protein of a much larger clone, which departs from its translation at residue 12; this likely reflects a read error, and the protein shown comes from translating the DNA. The DNA for the CDR3 is TGTGCCTGTGACCCGGTTATGCTGGGGGATACACCCATCTTT. Amino acids: CACDPVMLGDTPIF. This chain links TRDV2 with TRDJ1, with 11 bases aligning to TRDD3. The CDR3 loop spans 14 amino acids. The J segment lost 13 bases and the V segment lost 3 bases, leaving 12 bases of the junction unmatched. Germline V lookup: CDR1 GEAIGNYY, CDR2 EKD.

This clone came up a few times. This likely came from a read error, as a far larger clone is one base away. Other nucleotide sequences in the sample specify the same CDR3. The chain is built from TRDV1 and TRDJ1, with 10 nucleotides matching TRDD3. The J gene was not available in TCRdb and was assigned here by matching the DNA to germline segments. The germline CDR1 and CDR2 sequences are TSWWSYY and QGS. The CDR3 is 21 residues long. The CDR3 here is CALGEKRRCSGGYEGTYKLIF. The DNA of the CDR3 is TGTGCCCTTGGGGAAAAACGGCGTTGTTCTGGGGGATATGAAGGAACTTATAAACTCATCTTT.

The table lists this clone with a few counts. This likely traces to a read error, being one base from a far larger clone. Other DNA sequences in this sample translate to the same CDR3. The chain uses TRDV1 and TRDJ1; TRDD3 matches 8 bases. This CDR3 has 16 amino acids. Germline CDR1 and CDR2: TSWWSYY and QGS. In nucleotides, the CDR3 is TGTGCTCTCGGGGAATTTGGGGGATCCTACACCGATAAACTCATCTTT. Protein product: CALGEFGGSYTDKLIF.

This clone was seen more than once but under ten times. The protein given by TCRdb reflects a much larger clone and differs at residue 11 from this DNA's translation, likely from a read error; the protein shown is the DNA's translation. This sequence joins TRDV1 and TRDJ1; 7 bases are a match to TRDD3. V lost 8 bases, J lost 2 bases, and 23 bases stayed unmatched. Germline V gene data show CDR1 as TSWWSYY and CDR2 as QGS. The CDR3 is 19 residues long. CDR3: CALTITHGYLQGDTDKLIF. In DNA, the CDR3 is TGTGCTCTTACCATTACCCATGGTTATTTACAGGGGGATACCGATAAACTCATCTTT.

This clone has just a few counts. The TCRdb record carries a much larger clone's protein, which differs from this DNA's translation at residue 5; a read error is the likely cause, and the protein listed here is the DNA translation. This chain connects TRDV1 to TRDJ1; 8 bases agree with TRDD3. TCRdb supplies no J gene; here it was assigned by aligning the nucleotide sequence to germline. The ends lost 4 bases at V and 0 bases at J; junction bases unmatched: 19. CDR3 length: 20 amino acids. Germline values: CDR1 TSWWSYY, CDR2 QGS. CDR3 protein: CALGVVPTGGLRPYTDKLIF. CDR3 nucleotides: TGTGCTCTTGGGGTAGTTCCGACTGGGGGTCTACGCCCTTACACCGATAAACTCATCTTT.

With regard to this clone: TCRdb records a much larger clone's protein for this DNA, with a difference at residue 3 that likely arises from a read error; the protein given is the translation of the DNA. The CDR3 bases are TGTGCTCCTGGGGAACGGGAGGTTTGGGACACCGATAAACTCATCTTT. Amino acids: CAPGEREVWDTDKLIF. V usage is TRDV1 and J usage is TRDJ1, with D possibly TRDD3 on 6 matching bases. No J gene is reported in TCRdb; it was inferred here by comparing the DNA with germline. Germline CDR1 and CDR2: TSWWSYY and QGS. The CDR3 loop spans 16 amino acids.